This entry concerns a single T cell receptor (beta chain). The antigen is not known. These data originate in a study of blood T cells in healthy people across ages. Study results and limitations: Diversity of TCR beta correlated strongly with naive T cell percentage. While age rose, TCR beta diversity per million T cells dropped in a roughly linear way.

A J-beta primer mix and a sample-barcoded 5' primer were used in a second PCR of roughly 6 to 11 cycles. Each of the samples gave a minimum of 2.5 million paired-end reads that contained CDR3. TCRdb reprocessed the 5' RACE reads with MiXCR, giving one entry per CDR3 protein. The sample holds 800,000 to 900,000 distinct CDR3 sequences, 60% to 80% seen once. CDR3 length: 15 residues. The germline V and J ends were trimmed by 0 bases and 1 base, with 8 bases remaining between them. The germline gives CDR1 SGDLS, CDR2 YYNGEE. The gene calls are TRBV9 and TRBJ1-3; possible D gene TRBD1, 5 bases. The TCR originated in a man aged 25 to 40 in good health. Input material: blood. CDR3 region: CASSVGQGSGNTIYF. The CDR3, as DNA: TGTGCCAGCAGCGTAGGTCAGGGATCTGGAAACACCATATATTTT.